The 9 T cell receptor beta chains presented below share a single source sample, sequenced in a study of OX40 agonist ivuxolimab in advanced cancers. Measured with immunoSEQ multiplex PCR; TCRdb has only the in-frame clones, and not every one. The sample comprises about 120,000 clones, around 93% of which are singletons, and 0.15% to 0.17% rests with the top ten. This sample comprised CD4+ or CD8+ T cells sorted from blood, obtained in a trial of the OX40 agonist ivuxolimab. The source is an adult with an advanced solid tumor such as melanoma, head and neck, liver or kidney cancer.

The chain employs TRBV7-2 and TRBJ1-5; D might be TRBD1 (5 bases). Germline-derived CDR1 and CDR2 are SGHTA and FQGNSA. The V and J ends lost 1 base and 3 bases respectively, with 13 bases between them. This CDR3 is built from 16 residues. The CDR3 sequence: CASSLGSGRHNQPQHF. The CDR3 DNA reads as TGTGCCAGCAGCTTAGGATCAGGGCGCCACAATCAGCCCCAGCATTTT.

This clone was recorded at least ten times. The rearrangement uses TRBV11-1 and TRBJ1-6; the D gene is possibly TRBD1 (6 bases). This CDR3 has 15 residues. Germline assignment: CDR1 SGHAT and CDR2 FQDESV (reference sequence). Trimming left V 5 bases short and J 6 bases short, with 14 bases between. In nucleotides, the CDR3 is TGTGCCAGCAGCGAAGACAGGACCTTTAATTCACCCCTCCACTTT. Amino acid sequence: CASSEDRTFNSPLHF.

The chain links TRBV7-9 to TRBJ1-2; D remains unclear. The V end lost 5 bases, the J end lost 5 bases, and 9 bases lay between the germline ends. CDR3 size: 12 residues. Germline V CDR1 and CDR2: SEHNR, FQNEAQ (reference sequence). The CDR3 DNA sequence: TGTGCCAGCAGCCGGAAGGATTATGGCTACACCTTC. This sequence encodes CASSRKDYGYTF.

The V gene is TRBV11-3, the J gene TRBJ2-1; D may be TRBD2 (7 bases). Deletions cut 1 base from V and 2 bases from J, with 12 bases between. The CDR3 length is 16 residues. Germline V lookup: CDR1 SGHNT, CDR2 YENEEA. The CDR3, as DNA: TGTGCCAGCAGCTTAGGAGGGGGGGGACCCTACAATGAGCAGTTCTTC. Protein sequence: CASSLGGGGPYNEQFF. Complete variable domain (other parts from reference TRBV11-3 and TRBJ2-1): EAGVVQSPRYKIIEKKQPVAFWCNPISGHNTLYWYLQNLGQGPELLIRYENEEAVDDSQLPKDRFSAERLKGVDSTLKIQPAELGDSAVYLCASSLGGGGPYNEQFFGPGTRLTVL.

The rearrangement uses TRBV11-3 and TRBJ1-1, with D perhaps TRBD1 (6 bases). Germline assignment: CDR1 SGHNT and CDR2 YENEEA. The V end was cut by 4 bases, the J end by 4 bases, with 13 bases between. The CDR3 totals 14 residues. DNA of the CDR3: TGTGCCAGCAGCTCGGGGGGGCCGGGCACTGAAGCTTTCTTT. Its protein is CASSSGGPGTEAFF. The entire variable domain, with the rest obtained from reference TRBV11-3 and TRBJ1-1, is as follows: EAGVVQSPRYKIIEKKQPVAFWCNPISGHNTLYWYLQNLGQGPELLIRYENEEAVDDSQLPKDRFSAERLKGVDSTLKIQPAELGDSAVYLCASSSGGPGTEAFFGQGTRLTVV.

In its sample, this clone was seen once. The V gene is TRBV7-9, the J gene TRBJ2-5; 9 bases align to TRBD1. There are 15 residues in the CDR3. J was trimmed by 6 bases and V by 1 base; bases with no gene match: 6. Germline assignment: CDR1 SEHNR and CDR2 FQNEAQ (reference sequence). The CDR3 reads CASSLGDREDQTQYF. The CDR3 nucleotides are TGTGCCAGCAGCTTAGGGGACAGGGAAGATCAGACCCAGTACTTC.

The chain carries TRBV6-4 and TRBJ2-2; TRBD1 is a possible D gene (6 bases). The V and J ends lost 4 bases and 4 bases respectively, with 13 bases between them. CDR3 length equals 15 residues. Germline-derived CDR1 and CDR2 are MRHNA and SNTAGT. The CDR3 sequence is CASSAQGRGTGELFF. The CDR3, as DNA: TGTGCCAGCAGTGCACAGGGTCGGGGCACCGGGGAGCTGTTTTTT.

This rearrangement joins TRBV7-8 to TRBJ1-5; the D gene is possibly TRBD1 (6 bases). The CDR3 runs 16 residues. V was trimmed by 1 base and J by 1 base, leaving 11 bases between them. Germline V gene lookup returns CDR1 SGHVS and CDR2 FQNEAQ. The chain's CDR3 is CASSLVGGGSNQPQHF. The CDR3 nucleotides are TGTGCCAGCAGCTTAGTAGGGGGAGGCAGCAATCAGCCCCAGCATTTT.

The chain is built from TRBV19 and TRBJ2-3, with 10 bases fitting TRBD1. V shed 2 bases, J shed 4 bases, and the junction held 15 bases outside the gene matches. The CDR3 consists of 19 residues. Germline values: CDR1 LNHDA, CDR2 SQIVND (reference sequence). In DNA, the CDR3 is TGTGCCAGTAGTATAAGTACAGGGACAGGGGATAGGATTGCAGATACGCAGTATTTT. Protein: CASSISTGTGDRIADTQYF.